Following are 3 T cell receptor beta chains from one sample sequenced in a study of T cell responses to AZD1222 COVID-19 vaccine. Only in-frame clones appear in the TCRdb table, and some are missing; sequencing was by immunoSEQ multiplex PCR. The sample has around 160,000 clones, about 91% seen once. Sequences were derived from peripheral blood, sampled on day 0 of AZD1222 vaccination. All receptors derive from an adult in good health.

The rearrangement joins TRBV11-3 to TRBJ2-7; D is unclear. The CDR3 runs 13 residues. The germline V gene has CDR1 SGHNT and CDR2 YENEEA. V lost 5 bases to trimming and J lost 5 bases, with 13 bases between them. CDR3 bases: TGTGCCAGCAGCCCCGGACCGGTCCACGAGCAGTACTTC. Its translation: CASSPGPVHEQYF. Full variable domain (outside the CDR3, taken from reference TRBV11-3 and TRBJ2-7): EAGVVQSPRYKIIEKKQPVAFWCNPISGHNTLYWYLQNLGQGPELLIRYENEEAVDDSQLPKDRFSAERLKGVDSTLKIQPAELGDSAVYLCASSPGPVHEQYFGPGTRLTVT.

The chain joins TRBV9 to TRBJ1-6; D not certain. The CDR3 extends over 15 amino acids. The V end lost 7 bases, the J end lost 0 bases, and 11 bases lay between the germline ends. The germline V gene has CDR1 SGDLS and CDR2 YYNGEE. The CDR3 nucleotides read TGTGCCAGCGCTGCATCGAACTCCTATAATTCACCCCTCCACTTT. Translated, it gives CASAASNSYNSPLHF.

The chain recombines TRBV10-3 with TRBJ2-7; no definite D call. V shed 5 bases and J shed 1 base, with 3 bases lying between them. The CDR3 loop spans 11 amino acids. CDR1 and CDR2 (germline): ENHRY, SYGVKD. CDR3 protein: CAISSSYEQYF. CDR3 nucleotide sequence: TGTGCCATCAGTAGTTCCTACGAGCAGTACTTC.